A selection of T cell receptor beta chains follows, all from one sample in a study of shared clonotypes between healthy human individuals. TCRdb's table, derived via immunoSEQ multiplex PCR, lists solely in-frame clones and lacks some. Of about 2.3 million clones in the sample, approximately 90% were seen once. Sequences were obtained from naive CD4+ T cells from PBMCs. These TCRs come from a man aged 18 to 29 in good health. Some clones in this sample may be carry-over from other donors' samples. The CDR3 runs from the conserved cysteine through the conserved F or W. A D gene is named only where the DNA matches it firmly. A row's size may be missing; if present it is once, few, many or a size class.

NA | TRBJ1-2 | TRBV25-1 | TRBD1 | CASSEFQGADGYTF | TGTGCCAGCAGTGAATTCCAGGGGGCGGATGGCTACACCTTC
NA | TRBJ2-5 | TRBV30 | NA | CAWSNRGPETQYF | TGTGCCTGGAGTAATCGGGGCCCAGAGACCCAGTACTTC
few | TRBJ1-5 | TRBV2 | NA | CASSEALWGDLSNQPQHF | TGTGCCAGCAGTGAAGCGCTTTGGGGGGACCTTAGCAATCAGCCCCAGCATTTT
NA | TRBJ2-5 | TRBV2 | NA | CASSGTAQETQYF | TGTGCCAGCAGTGGGACAGCACAAGAGACCCAGTACTTC
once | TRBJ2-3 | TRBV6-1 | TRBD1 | CASADRGIVDTQYF | TGTGCCAGCGCGGACAGGGGCATTGTAGATACGCAGTATTTT
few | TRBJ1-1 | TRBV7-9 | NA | CASRSAVYTEAFF | TGTGCCAGCAGATCGGCAGTTTACACTGAAGCTTTCTTT
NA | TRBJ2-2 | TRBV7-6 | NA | CASSSRRALPGELFF | TGTGCCAGCAGCTCGCGCCGGGCCCTACCGGGGGAGCTGTTTTTT
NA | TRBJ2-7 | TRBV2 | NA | CASRPEATSYYEQYF | TGTGCCAGCCGCCCCGAGGCTACTAGCTACTACGAGCAGTACTTC
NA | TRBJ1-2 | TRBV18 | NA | CASSATGAFNYGYTF | TGTGCCAGCTCCGCGACCGGGGCCTTTAACTATGGCTACACCTTC
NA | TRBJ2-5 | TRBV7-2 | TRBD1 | CASSLYPGQGLETQYF | TGTGCCAGCAGCCTATACCCCGGACAGGGGCTAGAGACCCAGTACTTC
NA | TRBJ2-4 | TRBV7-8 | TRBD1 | CASSARDRETKNIQYF | TGTGCCAGCAGCGCAAGGGACAGGGAAACCAAAAACATTCAGTACTTC
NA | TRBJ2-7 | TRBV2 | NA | CASIPFKQGVYEQYF | TGTGCCAGCATACCTTTCAAGCAGGGAGTTTACGAGCAGTACTTC
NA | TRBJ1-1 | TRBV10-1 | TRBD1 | CANKLDRDKTEAFF | TGCGCCAACAAACTCGACAGGGATAAGACTGAAGCTTTCTTT
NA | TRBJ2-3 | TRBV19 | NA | CASSPGLISTDTQYF | TGTGCCAGTAGTCCAGGGCTAATAAGTACAGATACGCAGTATTTT
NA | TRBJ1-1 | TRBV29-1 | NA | CSVARDTNTEAFF | TGCAGCGTTGCCCGGGACACGAACACTGAAGCTTTCTTT
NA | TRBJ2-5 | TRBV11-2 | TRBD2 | CASSTGGAQYF | TGTGCCAGCAGCACCGGGGGGGCCCAGTACTTC
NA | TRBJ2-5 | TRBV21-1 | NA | CASSKGPGERERETQYF | TGTGCCAGCAGCAAAGGCCCGGGTGAGCGGGAGCGAGAGACCCAGTACTTC
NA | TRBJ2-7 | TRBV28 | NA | CASSWAGSSYEQYF | TGTGCCAGCAGTTGGGCGGGTAGCTCCTACGAGCAGTACTTC